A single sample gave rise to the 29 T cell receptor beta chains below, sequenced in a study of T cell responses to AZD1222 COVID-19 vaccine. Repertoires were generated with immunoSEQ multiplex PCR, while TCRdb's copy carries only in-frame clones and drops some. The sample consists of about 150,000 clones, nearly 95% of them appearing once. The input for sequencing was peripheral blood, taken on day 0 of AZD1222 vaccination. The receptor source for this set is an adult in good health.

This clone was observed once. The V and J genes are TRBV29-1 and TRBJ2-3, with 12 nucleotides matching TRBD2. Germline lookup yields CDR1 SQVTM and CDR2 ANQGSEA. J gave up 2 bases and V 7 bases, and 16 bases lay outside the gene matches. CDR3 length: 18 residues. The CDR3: CSARRWLAGGPNTDTQYF. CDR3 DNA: TGCAGCGCCCGGCGATGGCTAGCGGGAGGGCCTAACACAGATACGCAGTATTTT.

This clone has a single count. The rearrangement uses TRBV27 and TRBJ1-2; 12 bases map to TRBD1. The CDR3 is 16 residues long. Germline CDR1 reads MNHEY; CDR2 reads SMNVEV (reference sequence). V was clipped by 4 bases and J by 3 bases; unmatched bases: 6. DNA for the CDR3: TGTGCCAGCAGTTCTACCGGGACAGGGGGCTACTATGGCTACACCTTC. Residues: CASSSTGTGGYYGYTF.

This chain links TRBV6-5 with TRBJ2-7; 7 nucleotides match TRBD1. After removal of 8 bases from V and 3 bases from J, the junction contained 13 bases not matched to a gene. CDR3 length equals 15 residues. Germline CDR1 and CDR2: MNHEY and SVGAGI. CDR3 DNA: TGTGCCAGCTCCCTCCGGGACAGCTCTTTCTACGAGCAGTACTTC. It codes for CASSLRDSSFYEQYF.

DNA for the CDR3: TGTGCCAGCAGCTCCCCCGGAGGCACAGGGGGCGAGCAGTACTTC. Its translation: CASSSPGGTGGEQYF. V gene TRBV27 combines with J gene TRBJ2-7, with 8 positions matching TRBD1. Germline V gene data show CDR1 as MNHEY and CDR2 as SMNVEV (reference sequence). The CDR3 runs 15 residues. V lost 6 bases, J lost 6 bases, and 13 bases stayed unmatched.

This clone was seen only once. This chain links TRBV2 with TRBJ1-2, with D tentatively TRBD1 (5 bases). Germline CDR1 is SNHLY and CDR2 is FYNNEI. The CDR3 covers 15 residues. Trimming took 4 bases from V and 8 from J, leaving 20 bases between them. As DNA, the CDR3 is TGTGCCAGCAGTGGATACTCCGGGACGCCCGGGGGCTACACCTTC. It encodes CASSGYSGTPGGYTF.

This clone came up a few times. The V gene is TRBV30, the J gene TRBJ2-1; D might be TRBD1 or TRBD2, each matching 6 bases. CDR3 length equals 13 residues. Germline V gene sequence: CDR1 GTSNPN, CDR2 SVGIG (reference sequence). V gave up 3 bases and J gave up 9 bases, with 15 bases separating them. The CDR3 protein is CAWSKLAGVEQFF. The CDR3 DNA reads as TGTGCCTGGAGCAAACTAGCAGGGGTTGAGCAGTTCTTC.

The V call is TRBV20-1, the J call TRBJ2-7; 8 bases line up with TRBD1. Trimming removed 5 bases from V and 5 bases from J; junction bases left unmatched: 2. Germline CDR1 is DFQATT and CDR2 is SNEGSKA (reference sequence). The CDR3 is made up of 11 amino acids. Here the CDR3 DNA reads TGCAGTGCTCGGACAGGGCACGAGCAGTACTTC. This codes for CSARTGHEQYF.

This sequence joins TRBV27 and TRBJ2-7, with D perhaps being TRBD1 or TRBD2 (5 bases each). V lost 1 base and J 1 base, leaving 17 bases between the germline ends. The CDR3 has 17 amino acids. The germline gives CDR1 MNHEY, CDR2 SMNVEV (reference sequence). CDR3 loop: CASSLWGPGTDSYEQYF. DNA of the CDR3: TGTGCCAGCAGTTTATGGGGCCCCGGGACGGATTCCTACGAGCAGTACTTC.

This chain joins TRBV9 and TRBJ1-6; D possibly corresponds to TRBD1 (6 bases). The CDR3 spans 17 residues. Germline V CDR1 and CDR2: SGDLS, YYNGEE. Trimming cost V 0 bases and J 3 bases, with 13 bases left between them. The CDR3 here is CASSVEAGANYNSPLHF. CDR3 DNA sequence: TGTGCCAGCAGCGTAGAGGCAGGGGCGAACTATAATTCACCCCTCCACTTT.

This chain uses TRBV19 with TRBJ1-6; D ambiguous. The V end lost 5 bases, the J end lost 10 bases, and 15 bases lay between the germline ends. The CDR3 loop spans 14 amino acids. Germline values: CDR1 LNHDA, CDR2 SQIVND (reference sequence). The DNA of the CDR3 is TGTGCCAGTAGTCAGCCGGGTCGCGGCTCACCCCTCCACTTT. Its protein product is CASSQPGRGSPLHF. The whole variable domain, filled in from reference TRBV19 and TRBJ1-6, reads DGGITQSPKYLFRKEGQNVTLSCEQNLNHDAMYWYRQDPGQGLRLIYYSQIVNDFQKGDIAEGYSVSREKKESFPLTVTSAQKNPTAFYLCASSQPGRGSPLHFGNGTRLTVT.

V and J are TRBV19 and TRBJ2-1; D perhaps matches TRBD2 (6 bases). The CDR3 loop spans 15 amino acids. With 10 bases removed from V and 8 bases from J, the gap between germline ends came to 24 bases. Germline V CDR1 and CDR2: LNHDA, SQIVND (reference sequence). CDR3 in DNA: TGTGCCACCACCCTGGAGGGACGTGGGTTTCATGAGCAGTTCTTC. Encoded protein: CATTLEGRGFHEQFF.

The CDR3 DNA reads as TGTGCCAGCAGTGACAGGGCGGGTAATGAAAAACTGTTTTTT. It is translated as CASSDRAGNEKLFF. The chain uses TRBV2 and TRBJ1-4; D is possibly TRBD1 (5 bases). From germline, CDR1 is SNHLY and CDR2 FYNNEI. Trimming took 3 bases from V and 4 from J, leaving 9 bases between them. The length of the CDR3 is 14 residues.

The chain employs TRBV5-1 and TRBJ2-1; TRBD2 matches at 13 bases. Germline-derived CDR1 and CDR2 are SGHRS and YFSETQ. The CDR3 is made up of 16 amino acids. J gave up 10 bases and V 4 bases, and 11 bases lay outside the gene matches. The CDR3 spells CASSPGLAGPLGEQFF. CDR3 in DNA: TGCGCCAGCAGCCCGGGACTAGCGGGACCTCTGGGGGAGCAGTTCTTC.

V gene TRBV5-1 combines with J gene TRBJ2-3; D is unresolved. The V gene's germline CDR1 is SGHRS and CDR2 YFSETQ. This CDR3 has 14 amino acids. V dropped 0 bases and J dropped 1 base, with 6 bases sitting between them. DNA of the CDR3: TGCGCCAGCAGCTTGGCCCTAGGCACAGATACGCAGTATTTT. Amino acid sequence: CASSLALGTDTQYF.

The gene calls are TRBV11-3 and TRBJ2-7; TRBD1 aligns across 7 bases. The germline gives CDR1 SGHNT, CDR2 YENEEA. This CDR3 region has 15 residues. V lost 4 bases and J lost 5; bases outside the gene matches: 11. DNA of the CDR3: TGTGCCAGCAGCTCCTCGGTACAGGGGTCCCACGAGCAGTACTTC. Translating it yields CASSSSVQGSHEQYF.

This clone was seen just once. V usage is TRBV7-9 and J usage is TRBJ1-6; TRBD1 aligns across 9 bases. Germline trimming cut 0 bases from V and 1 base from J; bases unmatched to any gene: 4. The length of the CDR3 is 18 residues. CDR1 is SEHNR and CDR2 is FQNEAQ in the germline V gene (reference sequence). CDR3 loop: CASSLADRGRSYNSPLHF. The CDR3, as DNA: TGTGCCAGCAGCTTAGCGGACAGGGGAAGGTCCTATAATTCACCCCTCCACTTT.

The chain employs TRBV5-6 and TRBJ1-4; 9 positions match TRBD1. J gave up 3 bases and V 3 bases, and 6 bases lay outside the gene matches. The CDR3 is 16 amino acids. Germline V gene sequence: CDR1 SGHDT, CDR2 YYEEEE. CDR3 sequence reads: CASSWGTGSSNEKLFF. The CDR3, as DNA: TGTGCCAGCAGCTGGGGGACAGGGAGCTCTAATGAAAAACTGTTTTTT. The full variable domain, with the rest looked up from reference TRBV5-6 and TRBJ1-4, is DAGVTQSPTHLIKTRGQQVTLRCSPKSGHDTVSWYQQALGQGPQFIFQYYEEEERQRGNFPDRFSGHQFPNYSSELNVNALLLGDSALYLCASSWGTGSSNEKLFFGSGTQLSVL.

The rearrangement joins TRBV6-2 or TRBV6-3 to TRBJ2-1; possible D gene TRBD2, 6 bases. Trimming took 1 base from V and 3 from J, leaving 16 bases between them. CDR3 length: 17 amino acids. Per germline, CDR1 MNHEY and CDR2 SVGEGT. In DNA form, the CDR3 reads TGTGCCAGCAGTTACTACCGGGAGCCAAAAAACTACAATGAGCAGTTCTTC. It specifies CASSYYREPKNYNEQFF.

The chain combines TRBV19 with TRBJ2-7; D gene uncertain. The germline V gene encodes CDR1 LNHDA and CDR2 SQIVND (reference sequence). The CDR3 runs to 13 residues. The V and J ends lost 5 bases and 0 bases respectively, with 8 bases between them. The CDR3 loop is CASSAGSSYEQYF. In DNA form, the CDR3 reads TGTGCCAGTAGTGCCGGGTCCTCCTACGAGCAGTACTTC.

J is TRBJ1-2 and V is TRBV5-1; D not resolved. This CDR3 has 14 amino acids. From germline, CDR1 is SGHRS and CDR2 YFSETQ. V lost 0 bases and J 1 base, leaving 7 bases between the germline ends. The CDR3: CASSLGGSNYGYTF. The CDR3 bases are TGCGCCAGCAGCTTGGGGGGAAGTAACTATGGCTACACCTTC. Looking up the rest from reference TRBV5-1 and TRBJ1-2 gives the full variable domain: KAGVTQTPRYLIKTRGQQVTLSCSPISGHRSVSWYQQTPGQGLQFLFEYFSETQRNKGNFPGRFSGRQFSNSRSEMNVSTLELGDSALYLCASSLGGSNYGYTFGSGTRLTVV.

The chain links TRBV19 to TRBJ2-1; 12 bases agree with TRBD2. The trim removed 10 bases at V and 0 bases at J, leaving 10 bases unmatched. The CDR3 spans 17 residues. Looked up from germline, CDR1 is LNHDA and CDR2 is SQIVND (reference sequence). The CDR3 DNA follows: TGTGCCACTTCGTTGACTAGCGGGAGTGGCTCCTACAATGAGCAGTTCTTC. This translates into CATSLTSGSGSYNEQFF.

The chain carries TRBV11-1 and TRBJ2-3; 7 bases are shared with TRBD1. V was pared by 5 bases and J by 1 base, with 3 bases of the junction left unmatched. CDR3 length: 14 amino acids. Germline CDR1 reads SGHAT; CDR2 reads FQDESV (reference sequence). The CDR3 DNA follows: TGTGCCAGCAGCGACAGGGTGGGCACAGATACGCAGTATTTT. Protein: CASSDRVGTDTQYF.

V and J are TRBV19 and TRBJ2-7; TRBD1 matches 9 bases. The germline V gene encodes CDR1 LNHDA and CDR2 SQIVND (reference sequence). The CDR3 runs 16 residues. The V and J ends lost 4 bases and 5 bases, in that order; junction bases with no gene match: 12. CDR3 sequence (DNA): TGTGCCAGTAGTACCGCGGACAGGGGAGGAAGAGACGAGCAGTACTTC. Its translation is CASSTADRGGRDEQYF.

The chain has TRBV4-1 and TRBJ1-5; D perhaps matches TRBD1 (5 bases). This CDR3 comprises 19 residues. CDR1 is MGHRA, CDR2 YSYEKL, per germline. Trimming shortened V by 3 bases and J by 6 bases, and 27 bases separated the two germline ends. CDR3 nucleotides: TGCGCCAGCAGCCACAGGGCCGTTCCCAGTCCCCATCGAACTCAGCCCCAGCATTTT. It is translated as CASSHRAVPSPHRTQPQHF.

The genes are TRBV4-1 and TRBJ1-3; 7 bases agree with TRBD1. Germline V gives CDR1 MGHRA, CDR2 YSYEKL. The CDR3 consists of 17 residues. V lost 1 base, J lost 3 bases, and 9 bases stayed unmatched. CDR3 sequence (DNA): TGCGCCAGCAGCCAAGTTTACAGCGGGACAGTTGGAAACACCATATATTTT. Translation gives CASSQVYSGTVGNTIYF.

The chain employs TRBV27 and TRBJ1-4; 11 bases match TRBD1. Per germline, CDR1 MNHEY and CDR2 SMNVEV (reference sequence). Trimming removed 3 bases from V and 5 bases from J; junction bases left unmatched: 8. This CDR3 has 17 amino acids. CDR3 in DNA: TGTGCCAGCAGTTTCTACGGGACAGGGGGTCCCAATGAAAAACTGTTTTTT. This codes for CASSFYGTGGPNEKLFF.

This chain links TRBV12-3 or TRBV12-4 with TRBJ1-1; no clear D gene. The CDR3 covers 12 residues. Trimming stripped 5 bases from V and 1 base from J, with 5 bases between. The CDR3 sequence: CASSPRNTEAFF. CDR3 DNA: TGTGCCAGCAGTCCAAGGAACACTGAAGCTTTCTTT.

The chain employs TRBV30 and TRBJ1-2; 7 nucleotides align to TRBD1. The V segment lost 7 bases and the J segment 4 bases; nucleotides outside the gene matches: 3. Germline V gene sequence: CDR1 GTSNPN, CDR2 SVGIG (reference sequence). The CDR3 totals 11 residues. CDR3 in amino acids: CASRDSYGYTF. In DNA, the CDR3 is TGTGCCTCCCGGGACAGCTATGGCTACACCTTC.

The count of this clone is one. CDR3 sequence: CASTDRPNYEQYF. The CDR3, as DNA: TGCGCCAGCACGGACCGGCCGAACTACGAGCAGTACTTC. The chain carries TRBV10-2 and TRBJ2-7; D gene uncertain. The CDR3 consists of 13 residues. V was trimmed by 7 bases and J by 3 bases, leaving 13 bases between them. Germline values: CDR1 WSHSY, CDR2 SAAADI.